The sequence of this T cell receptor beta chain was determined in a study of lymphopenia after photon versus proton radiotherapy. Assay: immunoSEQ multiplex PCR; the TCRdb copy retains only in-frame clones and omits some. The sample lists some 40,000 clones; roughly 84% were seen once. Sequences were derived from peripheral blood, sampled from a patient treated with proton-based radiotherapy. This TCR was recovered from a woman in her 70s with pancreatic cancer. Some clones in this sample may be carry-over from other donors' samples.

CDR3 protein: CASSLVTPPEQYF. The CDR3 nucleotides read TGTGCCAGCAGCTTAGTAACACCGCCAGAGCAGTACTTC. The rearrangement joins TRBV7-2 to TRBJ2-7; D not resolved. The germline V gene has CDR1 SGHTA and CDR2 FQGNSA. CDR3 length equals 13 residues. V lost 1 base and J 7 bases, leaving 11 bases between the germline ends.